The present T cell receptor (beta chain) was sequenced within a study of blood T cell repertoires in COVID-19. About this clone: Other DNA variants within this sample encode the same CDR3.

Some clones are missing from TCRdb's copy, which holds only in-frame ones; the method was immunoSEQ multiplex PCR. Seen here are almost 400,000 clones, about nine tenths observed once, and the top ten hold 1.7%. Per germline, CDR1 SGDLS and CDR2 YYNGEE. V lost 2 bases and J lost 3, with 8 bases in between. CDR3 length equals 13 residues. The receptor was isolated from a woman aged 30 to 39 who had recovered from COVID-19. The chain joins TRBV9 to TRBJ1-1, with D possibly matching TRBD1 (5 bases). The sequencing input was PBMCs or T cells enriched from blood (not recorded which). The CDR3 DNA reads TGTGCCAGCAGCGTGGGAGGGGACACTGAAGCTTTCTTT. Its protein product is CASSVGGDTEAFF.